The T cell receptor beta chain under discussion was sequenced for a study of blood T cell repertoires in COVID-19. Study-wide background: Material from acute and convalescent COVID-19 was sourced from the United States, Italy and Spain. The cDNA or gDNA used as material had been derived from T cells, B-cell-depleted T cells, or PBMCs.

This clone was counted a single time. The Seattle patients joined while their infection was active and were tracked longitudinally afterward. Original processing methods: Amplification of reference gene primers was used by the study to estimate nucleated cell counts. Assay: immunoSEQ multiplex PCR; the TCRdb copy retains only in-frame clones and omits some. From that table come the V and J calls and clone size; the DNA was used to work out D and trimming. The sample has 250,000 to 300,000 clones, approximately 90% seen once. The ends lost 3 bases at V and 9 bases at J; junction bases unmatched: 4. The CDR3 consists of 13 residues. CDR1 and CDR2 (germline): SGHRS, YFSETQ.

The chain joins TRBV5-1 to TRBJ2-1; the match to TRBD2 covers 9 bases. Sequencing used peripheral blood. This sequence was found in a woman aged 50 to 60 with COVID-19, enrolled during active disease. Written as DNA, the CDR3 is TGCGCCAGCAGCTGGACTAGCGATGGTGAGCAGTTCTTC. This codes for CASSWTSDGEQFF.